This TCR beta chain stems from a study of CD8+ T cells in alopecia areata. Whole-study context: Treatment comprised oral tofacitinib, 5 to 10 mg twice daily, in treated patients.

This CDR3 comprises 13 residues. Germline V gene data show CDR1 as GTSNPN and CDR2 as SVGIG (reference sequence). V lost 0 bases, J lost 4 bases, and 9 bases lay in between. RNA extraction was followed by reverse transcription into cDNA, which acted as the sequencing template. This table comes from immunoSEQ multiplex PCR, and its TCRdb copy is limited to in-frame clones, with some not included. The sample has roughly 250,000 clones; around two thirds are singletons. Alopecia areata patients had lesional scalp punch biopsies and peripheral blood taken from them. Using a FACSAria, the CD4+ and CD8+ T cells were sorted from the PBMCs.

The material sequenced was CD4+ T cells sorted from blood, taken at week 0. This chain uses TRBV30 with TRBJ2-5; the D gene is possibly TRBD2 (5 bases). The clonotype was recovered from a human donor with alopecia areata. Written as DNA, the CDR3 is TGTGCCTGGAGTGTTGTTGGGAGAGAGACCCAGTACTTC. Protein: CAWSVVGRETQYF.